This T cell receptor beta chain was identified during a study of T cell repertoires in cytomegalovirus infection. This clonotype was found many times. The CDR3 is made up of 15 amino acids. With 5 bases clipped from V and 2 bases from J, the junction kept 7 bases outside the gene matches. Germline CDR1 and CDR2: SGHTA and FQGNSA. TCRdb reanalysed the reads using MiXCR and keeps one entry per CDR3 protein. The data contain over 250,000 distinct CDR3 sequences, about a quarter of them singletons. The sequence came from a human donor in good health (CMV status not recorded). Some clones in this sample may be carry-over from other donors' samples. What was sequenced was PBMCs. The chain joins TRBV7-2 to TRBJ2-5; 8 nucleotides agree with TRBD1. The CDR3 DNA sequence: TGTGCCAGCAGCACCGTGGACAGGGCACAAGAGACCCAGTACTTC. This codes for CASSTVDRAQETQYF.